Below, 21 T cell receptor beta chains from the same sample are listed, as sequenced in a study of blood T cell repertoires in COVID-19. Only in-frame clones appear in the TCRdb table, and some are missing; sequencing was by immunoSEQ multiplex PCR. Among approximately 400,000 clones listed, around 83% were seen once. The sample taken for sequencing was PBMCs or T cells enriched from blood (not recorded which). The origin of the receptors is a woman in her forties or fifties who had recovered from COVID-19.

The gene calls are TRBV9 and TRBJ2-1; a possible D gene is TRBD2 (6 bases). The germline gives CDR1 SGDLS, CDR2 YYNGEE. The CDR3 has 16 residues. Trimming left V 1 base short and J 4 bases short, with 15 bases between. CDR3 loop: CASSVTIRDSYNEQFF. The CDR3 DNA reads TGTGCCAGCAGCGTAACAATCCGGGACTCGTACAATGAGCAGTTCTTC. Combining the CDR3 with reference TRBV9 and TRBJ2-1 gives the whole variable domain DSGVTQTPKHLITATGQRVTLRCSPRSGDLSVYWYQQSLDQGLQFLIQYYNGEERAKGNILERFSAQQFPDLHSELNLSSLELGDSALYFCASSVTIRDSYNEQFFGPGTRLTVL.

The CDR3 loop is CASSGESGGPIGEQYF. DNA of the CDR3: TGTGCCAGCAGCGGGGAATCGGGGGGCCCGATAGGCGAGCAGTACTTC. This chain links TRBV5-5 with TRBJ2-7; D perhaps matches TRBD2 (7 bases). Germline V lookup: CDR1 SGHKS, CDR2 YYEKEE (reference sequence). The CDR3 has 16 amino acids. With 4 bases removed from V and 6 bases from J, the gap between germline ends came to 23 bases.

The chain combines TRBV4-3 with TRBJ2-3, with D perhaps matching TRBD1 (6 bases). This CDR3 region has 14 residues. Germline CDR1 and CDR2: LGHNA and YSLEER. Trimming cost V 0 bases and J 5 bases, with 9 bases left between them. The CDR3 region has the DNA TGCGCCAGCAGCCAAGACTTAGGGGGAGATACGCAGTATTTT. Residues: CASSQDLGGDTQYF.

The chain links TRBV6-5 to TRBJ1-1, with D hard to call. The CDR3 length is 15 residues. The V and J ends lost 0 bases and 7 bases respectively, with 15 bases between them. In germline, CDR1 is MNHEY, CDR2 SVGAGI. The CDR3 DNA is TGTGCCAGCAGTTACTCCTTTCTCGTCTTCAGTGAAGCTTTCTTT. Translation: CASSYSFLVFSEAFF.

The chain recombines TRBV19 with TRBJ1-5, with 7 bases that match TRBD1. CDR3 length: 16 amino acids. The germline V gene has CDR1 LNHDA and CDR2 SQIVND (reference sequence). The V segment lost 6 bases and the J segment 2 bases; nucleotides outside the gene matches: 10. The CDR3 is CASSEGGASGNQPQHF. The CDR3 nucleotides are TGTGCCAGTAGCGAAGGGGGCGCGTCTGGCAATCAGCCCCAGCATTTT.

The chain carries TRBV7-9 and TRBJ1-4; D not certain. V lost 5 bases, J lost 0 bases, and 7 bases lay in between. The V gene's germline CDR1 is SEHNR and CDR2 FQNEAQ (reference sequence). The CDR3 has 14 amino acids. The CDR3 DNA is TGTGCCAGCAGCGGCAGCGCAACTAATGAAAAACTGTTTTTT. Amino acids: CASSGSATNEKLFF.

The J gene is TRBJ2-7, the V gene TRBV13; the D gene is possibly TRBD2 (6 bases). The CDR3 extends over 14 amino acids. Looked up from germline, CDR1 is PRHDT and CDR2 is FYEKMQ (reference sequence). Trimming took 7 bases from V and 5 from J, leaving 18 bases between them. The CDR3 region is CASTFSGGSHEQYF. As DNA, the CDR3 is TGTGCCAGCACCTTTTCCGGGGGTAGCCACGAGCAGTACTTC.

V usage is TRBV30 and J usage is TRBJ1-4; unclear D gene. The ends were cut back, 0 bases at V and 8 bases at J, with 7 bases in the middle. The length of the CDR3 is 12 residues. The V gene's germline CDR1 is GTSNPN and CDR2 SVGIG (reference sequence). The CDR3 DNA is TGTGCCTGGAGTGTGGGCAGCGAAAAACTGTTTTTT. Translating it yields CAWSVGSEKLFF.

The chain employs TRBV30 and TRBJ1-2; TRBD1 might be the D (6 bases). This CDR3 has 13 residues. Trimming removed 5 bases at V and 3 bases at J, with 13 bases between. In germline, CDR1 is GTSNPN, CDR2 SVGIG (reference sequence). The CDR3 loop reads CAWQGQVDYGYTF. CDR3 in DNA: TGTGCCTGGCAGGGGCAGGTGGACTATGGCTACACCTTC.

This chain connects TRBV7-9 to TRBJ1-5; D gene ambiguous. V lost 8 bases and J 3 bases, leaving 17 bases between the germline ends. The V gene's germline CDR1 is SEHNR and CDR2 FQNEAQ (reference sequence). This CDR3 contains 15 residues. The CDR3 sequence is CASAQAGNFNQPQHF. In DNA form, the CDR3 reads TGTGCCAGCGCTCAGGCGGGAAATTTCAATCAGCCCCAGCATTTT. The variable domain in full, with the rest retrieved from reference TRBV7-9 and TRBJ1-5, is DTGVSQNPRHKITKRGQNVTFRCDPISEHNRLYWYRQTLGQGPEFLTYFQNEAQLEKSRLLSDRFSAERPKGSFSTLEIQRTEQGDSAMYLCASAQAGNFNQPQHFGDGTRLSIL.

The chain couples TRBV5-1 to TRBJ1-3; D not resolved. V was shortened by 5 bases and J by 0 bases, with 9 bases between the two germline ends. Germline values: CDR1 SGHRS, CDR2 YFSETQ. This CDR3 spans 14 amino acids. The CDR3 reads CASRAGTSGNTIYF. The CDR3 nucleotides are TGCGCCAGCAGGGCAGGAACCTCTGGAAACACCATATATTTT. The variable domain in full, with the rest retrieved from reference TRBV5-1 and TRBJ1-3, is KAGVTQTPRYLIKTRGQQVTLSCSPISGHRSVSWYQQTPGQGLQFLFEYFSETQRNKGNFPGRFSGRQFSNSRSEMNVSTLELGDSALYLCASRAGTSGNTIYFGEGSWLTVV.

In its sample, this clone was seen a few times. V is TRBV5-1 and J is TRBJ1-1, with a possible D match to TRBD1 (5 bases). Germline lookup yields CDR1 SGHRS and CDR2 YFSETQ. The V end was cut by 0 bases, the J end by 1 base, with 7 bases between. CDR3 length equals 14 residues. Here the CDR3 DNA reads TGCGCCAGCAGCTTGGACAGGTCGAACACTGAAGCTTTCTTT. Its translation is CASSLDRSNTEAFF.

The chain couples TRBV5-5 to TRBJ1-5; no definite D call. There are 16 residues in the CDR3. Germline CDR1 SGHKS, CDR2 YYEKEE (reference sequence). V shed 0 bases and J shed 3 bases, with 13 bases lying between them. The CDR3 loop reads CASSLAELTFNQPQHF. For the CDR3, the DNA is TGTGCCAGCAGCTTGGCCGAACTTACGTTCAATCAGCCCCAGCATTTT.

In its sample, this clone was seen once. V is TRBV6-5 and J is TRBJ1-2; D not certain. Trimming cost V 7 bases and J 5 bases, with 17 bases left between them. This CDR3 spans 14 amino acids. Germline V gene lookup returns CDR1 MNHEY and CDR2 SVGAGI. CDR3 protein: CASMGRGTGYGYTF. The CDR3 DNA reads as TGTGCCAGCATGGGTCGCGGAACGGGTTATGGCTACACCTTC.

The J gene is TRBJ1-1, the V gene TRBV27; 7 bases line up with TRBD1. With 6 bases clipped from V and 1 base from J, the junction kept 5 bases outside the gene matches. Germline CDR1 reads MNHEY; CDR2 reads SMNVEV (reference sequence). The CDR3 has 14 residues. DNA for the CDR3: TGTGCCAGCAGAAAGGGACAGACGAACACTGAAGCTTTCTTT. It translates to CASRKGQTNTEAFF.

The rearrangement uses TRBV10-3 and TRBJ2-3, with TRBD1 as a possible D gene (6 bases). This CDR3 is built from 14 residues. Per the germline V gene, CDR1 is ENHRY and CDR2 is SYGVKD. Deletions cut 9 bases from V and 4 bases from J, with 17 bases between. The CDR3 protein is CAMASTGMADTQYF. In DNA form, the CDR3 reads TGTGCCATGGCCTCCACAGGGATGGCAGATACGCAGTATTTT.

The chain carries TRBV2 and TRBJ1-3; a weak D match, TRBD1 (6 bases). The CDR3 is 11 residues long. Looked up from germline, CDR1 is SNHLY and CDR2 is FYNNEI. V shed 8 bases and J shed 5 bases, with 7 bases lying between them. The CDR3 DNA reads as TGTGCCAGCGACAGGAGAAACACCATATATTTT. Translating it yields CASDRRNTIYF.

The chain joins TRBV7-2 to TRBJ1-2; 8 nucleotides match TRBD1. Unmatched junction bases numbered 10, after V lost 6 bases and J lost 10 bases. Germline assignment: CDR1 SGHTA and CDR2 FQGNSA. The CDR3 has 13 residues. The CDR3 nucleotides read TGTGCCAGCAGTAAGACAGGGGTGGGGCACTACACCTTC. This sequence encodes CASSKTGVGHYTF.

The genes are TRBV21-1 and TRBJ2-2; TRBD2, the D gene given by the table, was not confirmed from the DNA. TRBV21-1 corresponds to a pseudogene. The length of the CDR3 is 18 residues. The CDR3 loop is CASSKVQLAGGQTGELFF. For the CDR3, the DNA is TGTGCCAGCAGCAAAGTCCAACTAGCGGGAGGGCAGACCGGGGAGCTGTTTTTT.

The chain has TRBV29-1 and TRBJ2-2; 8 positions match TRBD1. V lost 2 bases, J lost 6 bases, and 23 bases stayed unmatched. This CDR3 spans 20 amino acids. Germline-derived CDR1 and CDR2 are SQVTM and ANQGSEA. The CDR3 DNA reads as TGCAGCGTTGAAAAAGCAGGGGGCGTCGGGGCACGCGGGGCGTCCGGGGAGCTGTTTTTT. Translation: CSVEKAGGVGARGASGELFF.

The rearrangement links TRBV19 to TRBJ1-1; the D is unclear. This CDR3 is 15 amino acids long. Germline V gene sequence: CDR1 LNHDA, CDR2 SQIVND (reference sequence). V was pared by 4 bases and J by 0 bases, with 12 bases between. CDR3 region: CASSNNQALNTEAFF. In nucleotides, the CDR3 is TGTGCCAGTAGTAACAACCAGGCCTTGAACACTGAAGCTTTCTTT.